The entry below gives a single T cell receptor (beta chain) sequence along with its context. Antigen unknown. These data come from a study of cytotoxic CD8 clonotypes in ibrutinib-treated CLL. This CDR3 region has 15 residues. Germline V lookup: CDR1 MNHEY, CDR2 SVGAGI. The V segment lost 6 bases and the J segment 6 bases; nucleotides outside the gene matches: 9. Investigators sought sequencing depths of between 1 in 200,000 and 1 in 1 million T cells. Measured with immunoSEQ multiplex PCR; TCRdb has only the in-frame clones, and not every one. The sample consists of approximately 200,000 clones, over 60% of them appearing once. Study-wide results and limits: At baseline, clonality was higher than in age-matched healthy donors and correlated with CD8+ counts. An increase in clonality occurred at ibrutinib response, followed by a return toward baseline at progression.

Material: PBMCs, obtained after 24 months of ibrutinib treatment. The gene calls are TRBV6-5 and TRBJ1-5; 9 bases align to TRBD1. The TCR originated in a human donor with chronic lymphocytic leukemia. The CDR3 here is CASRKGQGFPQPQHF. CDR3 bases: TGTGCCAGCAGAAAGGGACAGGGTTTTCCTCAGCCCCAGCATTTT.